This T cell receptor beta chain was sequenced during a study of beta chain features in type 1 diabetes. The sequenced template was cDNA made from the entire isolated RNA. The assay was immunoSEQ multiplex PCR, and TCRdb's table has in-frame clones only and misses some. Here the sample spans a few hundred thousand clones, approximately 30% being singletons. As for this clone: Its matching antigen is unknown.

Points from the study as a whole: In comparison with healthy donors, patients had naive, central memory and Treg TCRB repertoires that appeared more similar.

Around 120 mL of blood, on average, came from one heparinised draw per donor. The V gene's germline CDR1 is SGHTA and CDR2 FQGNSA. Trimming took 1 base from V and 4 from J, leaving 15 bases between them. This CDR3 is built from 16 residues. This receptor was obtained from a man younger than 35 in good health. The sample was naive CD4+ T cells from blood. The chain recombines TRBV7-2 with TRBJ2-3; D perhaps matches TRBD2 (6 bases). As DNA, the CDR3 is TGTGCCAGCAGCTTAGTCGGGGGAGGCTGGGCAGATACGCAGTATTTT. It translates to CASSLVGGGWADTQYF. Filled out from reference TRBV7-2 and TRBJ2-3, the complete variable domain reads GAGVSQSPSNKVTEKGKDVELRCDPISGHTALYWYRQSLGQGLEFLIYFQGNSAPDKSGLPSDRFSAERTGGSVSTLTIQRTQQEDSAVYLCASSLVGGGWADTQYFGPGTRLTVL.